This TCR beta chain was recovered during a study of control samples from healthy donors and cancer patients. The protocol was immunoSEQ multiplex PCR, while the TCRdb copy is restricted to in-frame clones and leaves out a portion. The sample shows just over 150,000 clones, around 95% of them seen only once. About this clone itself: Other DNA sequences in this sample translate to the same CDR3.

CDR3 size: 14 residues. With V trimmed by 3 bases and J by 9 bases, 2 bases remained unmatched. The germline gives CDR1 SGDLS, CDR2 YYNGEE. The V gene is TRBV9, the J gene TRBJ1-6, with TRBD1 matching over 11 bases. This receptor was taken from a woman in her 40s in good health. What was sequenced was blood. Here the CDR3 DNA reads TGTGCCAGCAGCGCAGGACAGGGGGCTTCACCCCTCCACTTT. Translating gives CASSAGQGASPLHF.